Included here is one T cell receptor (beta chain) sequence, with context. Its antigen remains unknown. Bulk tumor genomic DNA, 450 to 750 ng per sample, was the template. From each primary tumor, several far-apart biopsies were obtained during surgery. Enrolled individuals presented with untreated, newly diagnosed non-small cell lung cancer and received curative surgery. These data belong to a study of immune heterogeneity within non-small cell lung tumors. Study information: Among the tumors, several were squamous cell carcinomas, ten to eleven were non-squamous carcinomas and 1 was not otherwise specified. Points from the study as a whole: Identical dominant CDR3 beta clonotypes were found recurring across a patient's tumor sites, along with site-unique high-frequency clones. Although only moderate, the correlation of local T-cell clonality with local tumor mutational burden was significant (R around 0.34). Individual patients had largely distinct high-frequency T-cell receptor beta clonotypes.

CDR3 of TCR beta was amplified by multiplex PCR that used 32 V and 13 J primers. Using its own MiXCR run on the multiplex PCR reads, TCRdb lists one record per CDR3 protein. The sample shows over 5,500 distinct CDR3 sequences, around 20% of them seen only once. CDR1 and CDR2 (germline): MDHEN, SYDVKM. The CDR3 length is 16 residues. J gave up 2 bases and V 7 bases, and 11 bases lay outside the gene matches. Sequenced: lung tumor tissue. V is TRBV28 and J is TRBJ2-3; TRBD2 matches at 8 bases. The receptor's source is a man between 60 and 70 years old with non-small cell lung cancer. The CDR3 DNA reads as TGTGCCAGCATCCCCCGAGGTAGCGGGATCACAGATACGCAGTATTTT. As protein: CASIPRGSGITDTQYF.